What follows is one T cell receptor beta chain and its context. The data were taken from a study of blood T cell repertoires in COVID-19. Overall study context: T cells, B-cell-depleted T cells, or PBMCs supplied cDNA or gDNA.

Those enrolled, adults aged roughly 18 to 90 years, came from around 24 US areas. V lost 6 bases and J 1 base, leaving 15 bases between the germline ends. The CDR3 has 15 amino acids. In germline, CDR1 is SGHAT, CDR2 FQNNGV. Only in-frame clones appear in the TCRdb table, and some are missing; sequencing was by immunoSEQ multiplex PCR. This table holds around 330,000 clones, less than 85% found once. Sequencing was performed on PBMCs or T cells enriched from blood (not recorded which). V gene TRBV11-2 combines with J gene TRBJ1-2; TRBD1 is a possible D gene (6 bases). The sequence came from a woman younger than 45 who had been exposed to COVID-19. The CDR3 protein is CASSPPRGFNYGYTF. The DNA of the CDR3 is TGTGCCAGCAGTCCCCCTAGGGGGTTTAACTATGGCTACACCTTC.